Given below is one T cell receptor beta chain in context. This clonotype was found many times. The target of this receptor is not known. No qualities accompany the bases; no much larger clone lies one base away. The data stem from a study of read filtering for tumor transcriptome and immune sequencing (dated by TCRdb to 2018 to 2021). A note on the overall study: The cohort consisted of approximately 17 male and 14 female patients, with a mean age of approximately 70 years and an age range of about 40 to 85. By revised international staging, eight or nine patients were R-ISS I, about 16 were R-ISS II and more than five were R-ISS III. After DNase treatment, whole-transcriptome libraries were prepared using the TruSeq RNA Access Library Prep Kit. TCR-region mapped reads per sample ranged from about 4 to 10.27 million with IR-seq versus only about 80 to 1,300 with RNA-seq. The study compared TCR repertoires from targeted immune repertoire sequencing and bulk whole-transcriptome sequencing run on the same bone marrow samples. A main aim was a read-filtering strategy for immune repertoire data, specifically whether clonotypes supported by a single read should be removed. The investigation overall reported the following: The correlation between IR-seq and RNA-seq shared clonotype proportions was increased by removal of single-read clonotypes. In IR-seq, single-read clonotypes were roughly 86% of clonotypes but about 3.5% of total reads; in RNA-seq they were approximately 73% of clonotypes and about 41% of reads. The sorted CD138-negative fraction was a mixed bone marrow immune population, not purified T cells. Clonotypes were captured by IR-seq at much higher depth and more reliably than by RNA-seq, and smaller IR-seq throughput was sufficient for identification of most shared clonotypes.

The CDR3 numbers 10 residues from cysteine through phenylalanine. The only DNA kept is the CDR3, 30 bases in frame from the first base. CDR1 and CDR2 are read off the germline V gene (reference sequence) as DFQATT and SNEGSKA. The V and J ends are trimmed by 1 base and 13 bases, leaving 5 bases between them. The Immunoverse kit was used to build TCR libraries from around 400 ng RNA, with molecular barcoded adaptors covering alpha/delta and beta/gamma chains. TCR library preparation used the same RNA that was used for transcriptome sequencing. Sequencing of TCR libraries was carried out on an Illumina HiSeq 4000 with 2 x 150 cycles. In the paper's pipeline: With MiXCR, TCR reads were aligned to human V, D, J and C references and assembled into CDR3 clonotypes, with quality filtering and error correction included. The tcR package in R was used to analyze clonotype counts and gene usage diversity. Raw mapping reads were checked after the RNA-seq reads had been mapped by STAR aligner version 2.5.3a onto the human GRCh37 genome. To test the effect of sequencing depth on detected clonotypes, IR-seq fastq files were randomly downsampled using Seqtk 1.3. Through fastp at Q25 and MiXCR, TCRdb rebuilt clones from the public reads, retaining in-frame beta chains. Each entry merges the rows of one CDR3 protein and shows their most common DNA and genes. These V and J calls originate from TCRdb's pipeline instead of the authors' own analysis. For this sample the table gives tens of thousands of distinct CDR3 sequences, of which about 19% were detected only once. The ten largest account for over 12% of the sample.

Every patient had bone marrow sampled at the time of active disease. Ficoll-Hypaque density gradient centrifugation was used to isolate bone marrow mononuclear cells. Myeloma plasma cells were removed and CD138-negative cells were obtained by negative selection following labeling with CD138 magnetic microbeads on a MACS separator. The purity of the isolated cells was checked by flow cytometry with CD138 antibodies on an Attune NxT. TRIzol reagent was used to extract total RNA, and a NanoDrop spectrophotometer was used to quantify the extracted RNA. For each patient, the CD138-negative bone marrow sample underwent paired RNA-seq and IR-seq.

The TCR sequence derives from a donor aged 40 or older with multiple myeloma. The chain employs TRBV20-1 and TRBJ2-6, with an unclear D gene assignment. Sequencing was performed on a population of CD138-negative cells sorted from bone marrow. Sample cell subset or site, as interpreted from the label and publication: bone marrow mononuclear cells depleted of CD138+ plasma/myeloma cells by negative magnetic selection. The sequenced DNA: TGCAGTGCTAGAGCCGGGGTCCTGACTTTC. This is translated as CSARAGVLTF.